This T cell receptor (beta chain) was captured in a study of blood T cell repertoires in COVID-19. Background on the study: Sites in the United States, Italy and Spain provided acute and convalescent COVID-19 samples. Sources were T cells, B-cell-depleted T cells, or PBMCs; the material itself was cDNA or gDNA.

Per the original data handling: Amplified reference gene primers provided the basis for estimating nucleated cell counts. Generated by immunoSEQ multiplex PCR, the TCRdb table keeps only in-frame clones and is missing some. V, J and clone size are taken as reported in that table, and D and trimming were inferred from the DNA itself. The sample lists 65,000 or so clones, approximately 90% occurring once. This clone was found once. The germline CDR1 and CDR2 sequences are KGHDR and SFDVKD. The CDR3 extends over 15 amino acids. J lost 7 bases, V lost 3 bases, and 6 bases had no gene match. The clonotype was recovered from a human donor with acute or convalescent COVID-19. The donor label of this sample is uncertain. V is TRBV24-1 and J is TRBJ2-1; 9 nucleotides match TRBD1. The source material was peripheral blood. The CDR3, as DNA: TGTGCCACCAGTGATCCGGGACAGGGAGGGAATGAGCAGTTCTTC. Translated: CATSDPGQGGNEQFF.